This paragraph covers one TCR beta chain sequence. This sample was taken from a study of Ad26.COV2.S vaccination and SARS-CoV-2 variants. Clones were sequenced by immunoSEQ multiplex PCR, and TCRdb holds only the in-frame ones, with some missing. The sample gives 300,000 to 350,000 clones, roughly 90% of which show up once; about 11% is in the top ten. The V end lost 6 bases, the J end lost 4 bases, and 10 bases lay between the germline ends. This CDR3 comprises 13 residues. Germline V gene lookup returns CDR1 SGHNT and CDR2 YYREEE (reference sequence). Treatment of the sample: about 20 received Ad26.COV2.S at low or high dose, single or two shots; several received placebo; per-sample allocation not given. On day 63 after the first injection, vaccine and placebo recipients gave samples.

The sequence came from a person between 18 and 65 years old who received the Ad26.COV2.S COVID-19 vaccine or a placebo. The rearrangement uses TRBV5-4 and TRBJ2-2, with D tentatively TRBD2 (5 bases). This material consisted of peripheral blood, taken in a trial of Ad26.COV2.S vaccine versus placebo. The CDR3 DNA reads TGTGCCAGCACCCCGGGGAGCACCGGGGAGCTGTTTTTT. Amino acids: CASTPGSTGELFF.